Sequencing of this T cell receptor (beta chain) was carried out in a study of human T cells and chemical hapten exposure (dated by TCRdb to about 2021). Study-wide context: For sensitization, 2% DPC in acetone was applied to a 2 cm by 2 cm area of upper inner arm skin. Throughout the roughly 25-week study period, patients were also given weekly therapeutic DPC doses on the scalp. Patch tests used Finn chambers with 0.01% DPC on the upper back, scored after 6 days by International Contact Dermatitis Research Group standards. The patient cohort, mostly female, included alopecia areata with under or over 50% scalp involvement, alopecia totalis and alopecia universalis. Libraries were pooled for sequencing, and per-sample TCR yields varied mainly because of small differences in library volumes within the pool. This study followed changes in the peripheral blood TCR repertoire in vivo during primary and secondary sensitization of alopecia patients to the hapten diphenylcyclopropenone (DPC). Patient blood was sampled pre-sensitization (week 0) and at 2, 6 and about 24 weeks after DPC sensitization. Under 30 alopecia patients gave blood for TCR sequencing at one to four time points (pre-sensitization, 2, 6 and 24 weeks). General conclusions and limits of the study: Expanded TCRs formed significantly more large CDR3 similarity clusters than pre-sensitization or healthy control sets, consistent with antigen-driven responses. Patch test score correlated positively with the number of PT1 expanded TCRs, reaching significance at thresholds 8, 16 and 32 but not at 4. After repeated subsampling, changes were observed in the strength of the expansion versus patch-test correlation and in the threshold at which the correlation became significant. No change with DPC sensitization was found in the number of TCRs above 1 in 1000 frequency, and no evidence of global repertoire structure alterations was found. Because every patient had alopecia, a presumed autoimmune disease, the patients' immune response might differ from that of healthy individuals.

The sample's time point label, decoded: pre-sensitization, week 0. The sample's treatment or condition label, decoded: therapeutic diphenylcyclopropenone sensitization with weekly scalp DPC. Blood at each patch-test visit was drawn before the patch test was applied. To be eligible, patients had to be aged 18 to 70, diagnosed with alopecia and judged suitable for DPC therapy, while pregnant patients were excluded. Total RNA was isolated from unfractionated whole blood collected in Tempus Blood RNA tubes. As encoded in the germline V gene, CDR1 is MNHEY while CDR2 is SVGAGI. The CDR3 has 15 amino acids, counting the end cysteine and phenylalanine. Solely the CDR3 DNA is kept, with 45 bases framed from the first base. The germline V and J ends show losses of 6 bases and 5 bases respectively, and no gene match explains 5 bases of the junction. Library construction relied on RACE. The data were produced on a NextSeq 500. During library preparation, unique molecular identifiers were attached to individual cDNA molecules so that TCRs could be counted quantitatively and reproducibly. Both TCR alpha and TCR beta chains were sequenced from each blood RNA sample. The authors processed their data as follows. A median of around 100,000 TCRs per sample was observed, with a range of about 23,224 to 700,000. V, J and CDR3 annotation of the TCR reads was performed with the Decombinator software suite. Every sample was subsampled to the same number of TCRs (28,000) for the PS versus PT1 abundance plots. TCRs were defined as expanded if absent before sensitization and observed at least eight times at the 2-week time point. TCRdb took the public reads, trimmed them with fastp at Q25, ran MiXCR for clone calling and kept in-frame beta chains. Each CDR3 protein appears once, grouped with its most common genes and DNA. These V and J calls are TCRdb output, not the study's own analysis. In all, the sample holds 60,000 to 70,000 distinct CDR3 sequences, and approximately 9.9% of those were seen once. Of the sample, roughly 5% is held by the ten largest clones.

Only a few counts were recorded for this clonotype. It has no known antigen specificity. Per-base quality was not reported, and no clone a single base away is much larger than it. The receptor was derived from a woman aged 45 to 65 with alopecia areata. Some clones in this sample may be carry-over from other donors' samples. Specimen: whole blood, collected in connection with sensitization to the hapten diphenylcyclopropenone (DPC). The chain is encoded by TRBV6-5 joined to TRBJ1-6; TRBD1 aligns with 9 central bases. The DNA sequence is as follows: TGTGCCAGCAGACGCCGGACAGGGGATAATTCACCCCTCCACTTT. It specifies CASRRRTGDNSPLHF.